The 12 T cell receptor beta chains presented below share a single source sample, sequenced in a study of blood T cells in healthy people across ages. A second PCR of 7 to 11 cycles used a sample-barcoded 5' primer and a J-beta primer mix. TCRdb re-called the 5' RACE reads with MiXCR, one entry per CDR3 protein. The sample records around 1.5 million distinct CDR3 sequences, around 59% being singletons. Sequenced: blood. The receptors shown here come from a man between 18 and 29 years old in good health.

This chain connects TRBV11-3 to TRBJ2-5; D gene ambiguous. CDR1 is SGHNT and CDR2 is YENEEA in the germline V gene. V dropped 6 bases and J dropped 5 bases, with 16 bases sitting between them. The CDR3 consists of 14 residues. CDR3 coding DNA: TGTGCCAGCAGTCCTGGGGTACGATCTGAGACCCAGTACTTC. This gives the protein CASSPGVRSETQYF.

The chain is built from TRBV4-2 and TRBJ2-3; 9 bases fit TRBD2. The CDR3 is 17 amino acids. Looked up from germline, CDR1 is LGHNA and CDR2 is YNFKEQ. With V trimmed by 3 bases and J by 2 bases, 9 bases remained unmatched. CDR3 region: CASSHQRSGGTTDTQYF. The CDR3 DNA reads as TGTGCCAGCAGCCACCAACGCAGCGGGGGGACCACAGATACGCAGTATTTT.

This clonotype has a handful of counts. The gene calls are TRBV7-6 and TRBJ2-7; D might be TRBD1 (6 bases). The V and J ends lost 4 bases and 0 bases respectively, with 16 bases between them. In germline, CDR1 is SGHVS, CDR2 FNYEAQ. The CDR3 loop spans 16 amino acids. CDR3 nucleotides: TGTGCCAGCAGCTCCTCGGGGACATCTTTCTCCTACGAGCAGTACTTC. Translated, it gives CASSSSGTSFSYEQYF.

This clonotype showed up just once. The chain joins TRBV27 to TRBJ2-7; 7 nucleotides line up with TRBD2. V shed 3 bases and J 0 bases; nucleotides not matched to a gene: 5. Germline V lookup: CDR1 MNHEY, CDR2 SMNVEV (reference sequence). The CDR3 is made up of 15 amino acids. The CDR3 region has the DNA TGTGCCAGCAGTTTTTCCCGGACTAGCTCCTACGAGCAGTACTTC. Translated: CASSFSRTSSYEQYF.

V is TRBV12-3 or TRBV12-4 and J is TRBJ1-1, with D hard to call. CDR3 size: 13 residues. Trimming pared 3 bases from V and 7 bases from J, leaving 12 bases between. The CDR3 spells CASSLVASNEAFF. The CDR3, as DNA: TGTGCCAGCAGTTTGGTAGCGTCGAATGAAGCTTTCTTT.

There are a few counts of this clonotype. J is TRBJ2-1 and V is TRBV11-2; the D is unclear. The CDR3 loop spans 11 amino acids. Germline V gene data show CDR1 as SGHAT and CDR2 as FQNNGV. Trimming removed 5 bases at V and 4 bases at J, with 3 bases between. Written as DNA, the CDR3 is TGTGCCAGCAGCATGTACAATGAGCAGTTCTTC. Translated, it gives CASSMYNEQFF.

The chain links TRBV10-3 to TRBJ1-1; no definite D call. This CDR3 comprises 13 residues. CDR1 is ENHRY and CDR2 is SYGVKD in the germline V gene. The germline V and J ends were trimmed by 8 bases and 0 bases, with 10 bases remaining between them. In DNA, the CDR3 is TGTGCCATCTTCGGGGAAATGAACACTGAAGCTTTCTTT. This gives the protein CAIFGEMNTEAFF.

V is TRBV7-8 and J is TRBJ1-2; TRBD1 matches at 10 bases. Trimming took 3 bases from V and 8 from J; bases not matched to a gene: 6. This CDR3 is 14 amino acids long. Germline-derived CDR1 and CDR2 are SGHVS and FQNEAQ. CDR3 bases: TGTGCCAGCAGCTTCAGGACAGGGGGGAAAGGCTACACCTTC. This codes for CASSFRTGGKGYTF. Supplemented by reference TRBV7-8 and TRBJ1-2, the full variable domain reads GAGVSQSPRYKVAKRGQDVALRCDPISGHVSLFWYQQALGQGPEFLTYFQNEAQLDKSGLPSDRFFAERPEGSVSTLKIQRTQQEDSAVYLCASSFRTGGKGYTFGSGTRLTVV.

With regard to this clonotype: The junction differs from germline at one of its ends, possibly a read error. The gene calls are TRBV6-1 and TRBJ2-4; 7 nucleotides align to TRBD1. The CDR3 spans 14 residues. CDR1 MNHNS and CDR2 SASEGT come from the germline V gene. The CDR3 loop reads CATALGTDKNIRYF. The CDR3 bases are TGTGCCACCGCCCTCGGGACAGATAAAAACATTCGGTACTTC.

This clonotype was detected only a few times. V is TRBV28 and J is TRBJ1-2; D is possibly TRBD1 (6 bases). V gave up 4 bases and J gave up 6 bases, with 21 bases separating them. CDR3 length: 16 residues. In germline, CDR1 is MDHEN, CDR2 SYDVKM. The CDR3 DNA sequence: TGTGCCAGCAGTTCCAGCGACAGGCTCTATCTGGATGGCTACACCTTC. Translating it yields CASSSSDRLYLDGYTF.

The chain recombines TRBV28 with TRBJ2-5; D unclear. CDR3 length equals 13 residues. Trimming left V 4 bases short and J 11 bases short, with 17 bases between. CDR1 is MDHEN, CDR2 SYDVKM, per germline. The CDR3 protein is CASSSSHVPEQYF. CDR3 sequence (DNA): TGTGCCAGCAGTTCTTCCCATGTTCCTGAGCAGTACTTC.

This clonotype was observed a handful of times. This chain links TRBV5-5 with TRBJ2-7; 7 bases agree with TRBD1. The CDR3 extends over 14 amino acids. Germline lookup yields CDR1 SGHKS and CDR2 YYEKEE (reference sequence). The trim removed 3 bases at V and 1 base at J, leaving 4 bases unmatched. The CDR3 region is CASSWGTASYEQYF. The CDR3 DNA follows: TGTGCCAGCAGCTGGGGGACAGCTTCCTACGAGCAGTACTTC.